Described below is a single T cell receptor (beta chain) sequence and its context. Antigen unknown. The entry originates in a study of T cell responses to AZD1222 COVID-19 vaccine. Study outcomes and limitations: When two AZD1222 doses had been given, Spike-specific TCR breadth and depth rose. All repertoire sampling was performed exclusively after the peak T cell response.

Produced via immunoSEQ multiplex PCR; TCRdb's table is partial and in-frame only. The top ten hold around 4.8% of the sample, which has 60,000 to 85,000 clones, around 89% seen once. The CDR3 is made up of 15 amino acids. The germline CDR1 and CDR2 sequences are SGHTA and FQGNSA. The V end lost 5 bases, the J end lost 2 bases, and 12 bases lay between the germline ends. The V gene is TRBV7-2, the J gene TRBJ1-4, with D possibly being TRBD1 (5 bases). This clonotype was sampled from an adult who received the MenACWY meningococcal vaccine as a control. The starting material was peripheral blood, obtained 28 days after the second dose of the MenACWY control vaccine. CDR3 residues: CASSQRGGTNEKLFF. The CDR3 DNA reads as TGTGCCAGCAGCCAACGGGGGGGTACTAATGAAAAACTGTTTTTT.